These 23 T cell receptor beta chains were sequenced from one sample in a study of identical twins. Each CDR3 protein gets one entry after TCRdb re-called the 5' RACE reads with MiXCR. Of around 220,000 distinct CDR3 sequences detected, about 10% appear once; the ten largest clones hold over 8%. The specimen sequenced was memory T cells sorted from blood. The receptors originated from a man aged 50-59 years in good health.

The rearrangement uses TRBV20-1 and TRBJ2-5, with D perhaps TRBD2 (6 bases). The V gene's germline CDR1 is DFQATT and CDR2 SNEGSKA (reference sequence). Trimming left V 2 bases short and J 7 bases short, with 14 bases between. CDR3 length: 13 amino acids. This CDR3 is CSARIGDLGTQYF. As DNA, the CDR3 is TGCAGTGCTAGAATCGGGGACTTGGGGACCCAGTACTTC.

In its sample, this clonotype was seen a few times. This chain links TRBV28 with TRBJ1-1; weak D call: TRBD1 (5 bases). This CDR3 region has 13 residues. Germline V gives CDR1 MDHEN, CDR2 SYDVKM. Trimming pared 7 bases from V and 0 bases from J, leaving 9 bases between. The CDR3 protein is CASKGRLNTEAFF. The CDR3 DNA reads TGTGCCAGCAAGGGACGGCTGAACACTGAAGCTTTCTTT.

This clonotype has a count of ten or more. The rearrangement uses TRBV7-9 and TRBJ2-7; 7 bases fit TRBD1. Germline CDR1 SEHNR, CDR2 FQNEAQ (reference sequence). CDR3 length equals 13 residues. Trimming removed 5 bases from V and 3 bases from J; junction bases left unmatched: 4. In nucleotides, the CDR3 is TGTGCCAGCAGCAGAGGACAGGACTACGAGCAGTACTTC. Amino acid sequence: CASSRGQDYEQYF.

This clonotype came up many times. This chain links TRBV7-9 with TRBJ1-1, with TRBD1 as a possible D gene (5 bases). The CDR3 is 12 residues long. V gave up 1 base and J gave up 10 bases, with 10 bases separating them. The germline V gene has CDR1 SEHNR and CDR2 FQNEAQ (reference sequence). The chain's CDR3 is CASSLDRGRAFF. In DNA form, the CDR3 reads TGTGCCAGCAGCTTAGATAGGGGAAGAGCTTTCTTT.

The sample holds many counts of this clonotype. The CDR3 loop is CASSLKGSHTGELFF. The CDR3 nucleotides read TGTGCCAGCAGTTTGAAAGGGTCCCACACCGGGGAGCTGTTTTTT. This chain joins TRBV12-3 or TRBV12-4 and TRBJ2-2, with no clear D. Trimming cost V 3 bases and J 3 bases, with 11 bases left between them. This CDR3 contains 15 residues.

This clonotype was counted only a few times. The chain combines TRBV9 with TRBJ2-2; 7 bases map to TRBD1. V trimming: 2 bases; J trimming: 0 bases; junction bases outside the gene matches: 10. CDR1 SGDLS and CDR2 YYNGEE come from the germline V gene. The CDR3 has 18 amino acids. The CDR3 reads CASSVRDSRLTNTGELFF. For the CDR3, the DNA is TGTGCCAGCAGCGTCCGGGACAGCCGCCTTACGAACACCGGGGAGCTGTTTTTT.

DNA of the CDR3: TGTGCCAGCAGTCCCCAAGGATGGAATTCACCCCTCCACTTT. This encodes CASSPQGWNSPLHF. The rearrangement joins TRBV12-3 or TRBV12-4 to TRBJ1-6; D remains ambiguous. This CDR3 comprises 14 residues. The V end lost 5 bases, the J end lost 7 bases, and 12 bases lay between the germline ends.

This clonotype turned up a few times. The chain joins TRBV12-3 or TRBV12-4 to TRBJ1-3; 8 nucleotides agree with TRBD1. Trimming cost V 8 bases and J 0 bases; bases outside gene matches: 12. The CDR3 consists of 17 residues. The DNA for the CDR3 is TGTGCCAGCGATGGACAGGGCGAAGCAGACTCTGGAAACACCATATATTTT. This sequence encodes CASDGQGEADSGNTIYF.

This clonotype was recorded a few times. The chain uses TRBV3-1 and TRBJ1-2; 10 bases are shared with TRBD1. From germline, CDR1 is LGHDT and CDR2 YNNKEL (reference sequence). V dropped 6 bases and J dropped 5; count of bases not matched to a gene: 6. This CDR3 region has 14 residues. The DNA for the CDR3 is TGTGCCAGCAGTTATGGACAGGGGGAGTATGGCTACACCTTC. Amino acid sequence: CASSYGQGEYGYTF.

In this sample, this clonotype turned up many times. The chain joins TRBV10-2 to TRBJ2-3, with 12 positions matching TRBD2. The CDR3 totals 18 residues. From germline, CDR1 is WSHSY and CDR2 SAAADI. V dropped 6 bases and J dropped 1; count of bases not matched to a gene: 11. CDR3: CASRKLAGGGWGTDTQYF. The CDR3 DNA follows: TGCGCCAGCAGGAAACTAGCGGGGGGCGGCTGGGGCACAGATACGCAGTATTTT.

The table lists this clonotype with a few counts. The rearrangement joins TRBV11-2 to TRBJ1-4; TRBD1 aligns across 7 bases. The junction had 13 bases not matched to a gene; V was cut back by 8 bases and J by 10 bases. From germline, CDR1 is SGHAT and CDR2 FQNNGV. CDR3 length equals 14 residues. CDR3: CASGLTGSSRKLFF. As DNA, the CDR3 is TGTGCCAGCGGACTGACAGGGAGTTCTCGAAAACTGTTTTTT. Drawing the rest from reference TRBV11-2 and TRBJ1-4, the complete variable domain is EAGVAQSPRYKIIEKRQSVAFWCNPISGHATLYWYQQILGQGPKLLIQFQNNGVVDDSQLPKDRFSAERLKGVDSTLKIQPAKLEDSAVYLCASGLTGSSRKLFFGSGTQLSVL.

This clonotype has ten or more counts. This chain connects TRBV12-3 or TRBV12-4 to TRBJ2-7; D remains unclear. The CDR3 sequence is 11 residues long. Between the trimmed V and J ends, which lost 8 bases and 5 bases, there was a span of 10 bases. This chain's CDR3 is CASGPWHEQYF. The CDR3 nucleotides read TGTGCCAGCGGACCTTGGCACGAGCAGTACTTC.

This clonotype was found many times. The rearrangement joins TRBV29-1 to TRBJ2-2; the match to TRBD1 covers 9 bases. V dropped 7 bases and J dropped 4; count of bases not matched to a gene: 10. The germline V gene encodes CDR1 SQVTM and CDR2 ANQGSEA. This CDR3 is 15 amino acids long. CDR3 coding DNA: TGCAGCGCACAGCGAGGGACAGGGAGCACCGGGGAGCTGTTTTTT. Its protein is CSAQRGTGSTGELFF.

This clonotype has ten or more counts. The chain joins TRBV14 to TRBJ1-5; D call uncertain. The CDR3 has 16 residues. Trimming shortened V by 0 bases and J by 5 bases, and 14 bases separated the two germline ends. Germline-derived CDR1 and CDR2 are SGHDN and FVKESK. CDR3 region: CASSQDSLSGHQPQHF. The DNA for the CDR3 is TGTGCCAGCAGCCAAGATTCGTTGTCTGGCCATCAGCCCCAGCATTTT.

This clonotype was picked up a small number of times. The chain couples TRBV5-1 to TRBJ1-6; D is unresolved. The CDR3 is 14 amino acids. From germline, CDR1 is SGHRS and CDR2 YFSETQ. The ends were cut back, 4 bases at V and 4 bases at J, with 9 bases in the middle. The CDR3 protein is CASSPGLYNSPLHF. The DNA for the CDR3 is TGCGCCAGCAGCCCCGGATTATATAATTCACCCCTCCACTTT.

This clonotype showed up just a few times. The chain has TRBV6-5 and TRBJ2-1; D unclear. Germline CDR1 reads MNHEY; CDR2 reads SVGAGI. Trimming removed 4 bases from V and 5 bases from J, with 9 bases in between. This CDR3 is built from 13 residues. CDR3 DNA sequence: TGTGCCAGCAGTTCCCGGGCCGACAATGAGCAGTTCTTC. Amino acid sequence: CASSSRADNEQFF.

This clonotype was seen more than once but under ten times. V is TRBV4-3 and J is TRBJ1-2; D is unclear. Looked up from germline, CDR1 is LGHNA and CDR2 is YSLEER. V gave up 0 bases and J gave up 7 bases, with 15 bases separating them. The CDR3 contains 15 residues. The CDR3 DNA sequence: TGCGCCAGCAGCCAAGATTCCATGGCTTTCGGTGGCTACACCTTC. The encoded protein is CASSQDSMAFGGYTF.

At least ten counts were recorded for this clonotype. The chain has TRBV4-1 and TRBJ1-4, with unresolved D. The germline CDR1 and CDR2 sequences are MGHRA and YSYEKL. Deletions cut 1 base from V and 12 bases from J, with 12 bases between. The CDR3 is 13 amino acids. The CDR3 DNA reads TGCGCCAGCAGCCAAGGGACCTATTCGGAACTGTTTTTT. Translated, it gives CASSQGTYSELFF.

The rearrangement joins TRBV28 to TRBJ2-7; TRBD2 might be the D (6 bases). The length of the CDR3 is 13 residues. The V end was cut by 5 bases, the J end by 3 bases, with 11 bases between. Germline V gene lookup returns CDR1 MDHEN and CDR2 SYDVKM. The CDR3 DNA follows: TGTGCCAGCAGTCGGGGGACTTTCTACGAGCAGTACTTC. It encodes CASSRGTFYEQYF.

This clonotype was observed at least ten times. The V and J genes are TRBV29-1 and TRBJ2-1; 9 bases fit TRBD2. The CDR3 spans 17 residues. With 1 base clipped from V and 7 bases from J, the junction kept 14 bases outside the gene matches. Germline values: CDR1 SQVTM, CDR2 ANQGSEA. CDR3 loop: CSVEGGGGLARTNEQFF. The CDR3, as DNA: TGCAGCGTTGAAGGCGGGGGAGGACTAGCGAGAACTAATGAGCAGTTCTTC.

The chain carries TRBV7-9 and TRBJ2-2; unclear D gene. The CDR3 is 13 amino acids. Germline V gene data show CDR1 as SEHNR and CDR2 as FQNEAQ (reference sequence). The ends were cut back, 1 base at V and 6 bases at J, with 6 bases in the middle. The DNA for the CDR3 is TGTGCCAGCAGCTTAGAGGCGGCCGGGGAGCTGTTTTTT. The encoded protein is CASSLEAAGELFF.

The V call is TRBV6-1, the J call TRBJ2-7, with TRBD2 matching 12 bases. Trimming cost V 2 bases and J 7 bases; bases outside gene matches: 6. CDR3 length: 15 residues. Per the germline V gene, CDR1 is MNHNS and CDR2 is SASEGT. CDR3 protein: CASSERLAGAGEQYF. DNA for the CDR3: TGTGCCAGCAGTGAACGACTAGCGGGAGCAGGGGAGCAGTACTTC.

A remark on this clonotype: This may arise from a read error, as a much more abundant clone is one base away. The CDR3 region is CASRLDGSNQPQHF. The CDR3 bases are TGTGCCAGCAGGTTGGACGGTTCCAATCAGCCCCAGCATTTT. The chain joins TRBV6-1 to TRBJ1-5; D is undetermined. Trimming pared 6 bases from V and 3 bases from J, leaving 12 bases between. Germline V CDR1 and CDR2: MNHNS, SASEGT. CDR3 length: 14 amino acids.